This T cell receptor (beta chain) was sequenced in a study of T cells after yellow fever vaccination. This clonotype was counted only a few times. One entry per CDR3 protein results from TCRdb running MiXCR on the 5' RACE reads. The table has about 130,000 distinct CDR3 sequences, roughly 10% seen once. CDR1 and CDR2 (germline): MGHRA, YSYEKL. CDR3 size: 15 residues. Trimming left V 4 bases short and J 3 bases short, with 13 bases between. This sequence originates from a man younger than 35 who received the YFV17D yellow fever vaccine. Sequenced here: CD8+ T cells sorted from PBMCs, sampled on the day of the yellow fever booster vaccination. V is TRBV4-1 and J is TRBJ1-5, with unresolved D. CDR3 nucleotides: TGCGCCAGCAGCCCATCCCCTGGAAACAATCAGCCCCAGCATTTT. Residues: CASSPSPGNNQPQHF.